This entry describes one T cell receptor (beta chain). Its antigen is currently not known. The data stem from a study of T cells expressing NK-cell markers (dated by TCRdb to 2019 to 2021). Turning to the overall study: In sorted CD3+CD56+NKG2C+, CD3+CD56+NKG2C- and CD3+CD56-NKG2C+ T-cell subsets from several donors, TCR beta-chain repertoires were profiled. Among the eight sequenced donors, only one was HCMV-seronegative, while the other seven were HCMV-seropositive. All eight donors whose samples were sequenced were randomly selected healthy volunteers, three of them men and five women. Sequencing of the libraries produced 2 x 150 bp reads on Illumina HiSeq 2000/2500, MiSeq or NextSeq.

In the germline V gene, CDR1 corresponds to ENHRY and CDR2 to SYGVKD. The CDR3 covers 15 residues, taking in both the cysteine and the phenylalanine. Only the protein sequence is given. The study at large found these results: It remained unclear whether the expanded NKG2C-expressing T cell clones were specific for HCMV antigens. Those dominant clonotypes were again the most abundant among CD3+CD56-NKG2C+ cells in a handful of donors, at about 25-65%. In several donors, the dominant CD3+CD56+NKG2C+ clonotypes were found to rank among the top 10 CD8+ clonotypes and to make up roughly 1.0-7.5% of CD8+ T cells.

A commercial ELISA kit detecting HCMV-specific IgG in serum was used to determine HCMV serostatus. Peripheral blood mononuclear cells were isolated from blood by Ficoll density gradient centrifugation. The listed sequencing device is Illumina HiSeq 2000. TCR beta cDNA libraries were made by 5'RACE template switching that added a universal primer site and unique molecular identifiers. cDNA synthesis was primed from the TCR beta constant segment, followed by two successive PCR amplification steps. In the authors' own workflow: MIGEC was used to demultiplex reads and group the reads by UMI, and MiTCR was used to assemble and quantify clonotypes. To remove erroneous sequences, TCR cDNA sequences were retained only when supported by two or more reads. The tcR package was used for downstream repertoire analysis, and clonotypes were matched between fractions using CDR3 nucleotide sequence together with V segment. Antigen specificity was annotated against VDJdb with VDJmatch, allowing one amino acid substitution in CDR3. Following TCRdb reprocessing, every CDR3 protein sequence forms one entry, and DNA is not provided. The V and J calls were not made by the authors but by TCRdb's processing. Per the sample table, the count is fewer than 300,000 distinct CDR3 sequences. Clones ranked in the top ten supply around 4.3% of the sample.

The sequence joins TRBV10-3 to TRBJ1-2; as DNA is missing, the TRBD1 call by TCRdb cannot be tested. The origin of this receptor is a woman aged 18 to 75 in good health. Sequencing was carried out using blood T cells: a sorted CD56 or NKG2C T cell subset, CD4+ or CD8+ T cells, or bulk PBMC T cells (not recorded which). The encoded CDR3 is CAIRGDSTYTYGYTF.